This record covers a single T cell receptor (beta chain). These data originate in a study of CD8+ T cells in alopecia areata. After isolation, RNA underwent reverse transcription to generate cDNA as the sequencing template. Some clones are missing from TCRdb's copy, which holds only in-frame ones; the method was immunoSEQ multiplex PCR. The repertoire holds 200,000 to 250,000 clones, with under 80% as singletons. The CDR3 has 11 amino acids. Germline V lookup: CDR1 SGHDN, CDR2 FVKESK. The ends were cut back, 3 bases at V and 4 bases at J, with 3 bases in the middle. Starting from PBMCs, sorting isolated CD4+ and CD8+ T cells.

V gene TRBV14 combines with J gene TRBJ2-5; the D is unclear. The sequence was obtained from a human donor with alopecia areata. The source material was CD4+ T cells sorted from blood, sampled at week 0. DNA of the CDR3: TGTGCCAGCAGCCATGGAGAGACCCAGTACTTC. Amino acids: CASSHGETQYF.